This passage covers 14 T cell receptor beta chains from one sample sequenced in a study of somatic mutations in cytotoxic T cells in rheumatoid arthritis. Profiling relied on immunoSEQ multiplex PCR, and the TCRdb table lists in-frame clones only, not all of them. The data hold about 20,000 clones, with over 75% observed a single time. Sequencing was done on a sample of CD8+ T cells sorted from blood. The receptors come from an adult with rheumatoid arthritis.

In its sample, this clone was seen once. The chain combines TRBV27 with TRBJ2-5, with 8 nucleotides matching TRBD1. The CDR3 length is 15 residues. With V trimmed by 0 bases and J by 7 bases, 7 bases remained unmatched. Germline V gene sequence: CDR1 MNHEY, CDR2 SMNVEV (reference sequence). The CDR3 is CASSLSAGGLGTQYF. DNA of the CDR3: TGTGCCAGCAGTTTATCGGCAGGGGGCTTGGGGACCCAGTACTTC.

This chain uses TRBV7-2 with TRBJ2-7; a possible D gene is TRBD1 (6 bases). The V gene's germline CDR1 is SGHTA and CDR2 FQGNSA. V lost 0 bases and J lost 3, with 12 bases in between. The CDR3 covers 15 residues. The CDR3 sequence is CASSLATGTIYEQYF. The CDR3 DNA sequence: TGTGCCAGCAGCTTAGCGACCGGGACAATCTACGAGCAGTACTTC.

By share, this clone counts as medium-sized (0.01 to 0.1%). Here the CDR3 reads CASSLGVEQFF. CDR3 nucleotide sequence: TGTGCCAGCAGCTTGGGGGTTGAGCAGTTCTTC. This chain links TRBV5-6 with TRBJ2-1; D not resolved. Germline V CDR1 and CDR2: SGHDT, YYEEEE. CDR3 length: 11 residues. The V end was cut by 0 bases, the J end by 9 bases, with 4 bases between.

The rearrangement joins TRBV7-6 to TRBJ2-2; TRBD2 matches at 14 bases. J was trimmed by 6 bases and V by 5 bases; bases with no gene match: 14. Germline-derived CDR1 and CDR2 are SGHVS and FNYEAQ. There are 19 residues in the CDR3. The CDR3 loop reads CASSRELTSGRAGAGELFF. The DNA of the CDR3 is TGTGCCAGCAGCCGCGAGTTGACTAGCGGGAGGGCCGGGGCCGGGGAGCTGTTTTTT.

V gene TRBV7-9 combines with J gene TRBJ1-1, with 7 bases aligning to TRBD1. CDR1 and CDR2 from the germline V gene are SEHNR and FQNEAQ (reference sequence). J was trimmed by 1 base and V by 8 bases; bases with no gene match: 10. The CDR3 contains 15 residues. The CDR3 DNA sequence: TGTGCCAGCCGAACCTTCAGACAGGGGAACACTGAAGCTTTCTTT. This translates into CASRTFRQGNTEAFF.

J is TRBJ2-1 and V is TRBV7-3, with 8 bases that match TRBD1. The CDR3 runs 13 residues. V trimming: 0 bases; J trimming: 16 bases; junction bases outside the gene matches: 8. CDR1 is SGHTA, CDR2 FQGTGA, per germline. The CDR3 loop reads CASSLTATGVQFF. In DNA form, the CDR3 reads TGTGCCAGCAGCTTAACCGCGACAGGGGTCCAATTCTTC.

V usage is TRBV13 and J usage is TRBJ2-2; 7 nucleotides match TRBD1. This CDR3 has 14 amino acids. The V gene's germline CDR1 is PRHDT and CDR2 FYEKMQ (reference sequence). The V gene end was trimmed by 5 bases and the J gene end by 6 bases; junction bases not matched to a gene: 6. The CDR3 DNA follows: TGTGCCAGCAGCGAACAGGGGTCACCCGGGGAGCTGTTTTTT. Translated: CASSEQGSPGELFF.

This chain connects TRBV19 to TRBJ1-2, with 11 bases that match TRBD1. The V gene's germline CDR1 is LNHDA and CDR2 SQIVND (reference sequence). V lost 5 bases to trimming and J lost 9 bases; unmatched junction nucleotides: 11. This CDR3 is 15 amino acids long. In DNA form, the CDR3 reads TGTGCCAGTAGTGCCGCAGGACAGGGGGCTCATCGCTACACCTTC. Amino acids: CASSAAGQGAHRYTF.

CDR3: CASSEGSFATDTQYF. The CDR3 DNA reads as TGTGCCAGCAGTGAAGGCAGTTTCGCCACAGATACGCAGTATTTT. The chain combines TRBV25-1 with TRBJ2-3; D gene unclear. Looked up from germline, CDR1 is MGHDK and CDR2 is SYGVNS. The CDR3 is 15 amino acids. V was clipped by 2 bases and J by 2 bases, with 11 bases between them.

This rearrangement joins TRBV27 to TRBJ2-7; the D gene is possibly TRBD1 (5 bases). V lost 5 bases to trimming and J lost 6 bases, with 17 bases between them. CDR1 is MNHEY, CDR2 SMNVEV, per germline (reference sequence). The CDR3 sequence is 14 residues long. CDR3 sequence: CASSTAGSIGEQYF. The CDR3 region has the DNA TGTGCCAGCAGTACGGCAGGGTCAATAGGCGAGCAGTACTTC.

J is TRBJ2-2 and V is TRBV27; TRBD1 aligns across 8 bases. The CDR3 extends over 14 amino acids. Germline CDR1 reads MNHEY; CDR2 reads SMNVEV (reference sequence). Trimming cost V 7 bases and J 6 bases; bases outside gene matches: 7. The CDR3 protein is CASTGQGVSGELFF. The CDR3 bases are TGTGCCAGCACAGGACAGGGCGTATCCGGGGAGCTGTTTTTT.

The chain uses TRBV7-9 and TRBJ1-1; no firm D call. Germline V gene lookup returns CDR1 SEHNR and CDR2 FQNEAQ (reference sequence). Deletions cut 5 bases from V and 1 base from J, with 8 bases between. The CDR3 is made up of 13 amino acids. This CDR3 is CASSPVPNTEAFF. As DNA, the CDR3 is TGTGCCAGCAGCCCAGTTCCGAACACTGAAGCTTTCTTT.

The V gene is TRBV7-3, the J gene TRBJ2-4, with D maybe TRBD2 (6 bases). The V end was cut by 7 bases, the J end by 4 bases, with 14 bases between. Germline V lookup: CDR1 SGHTA, CDR2 FQGTGA. This CDR3 is built from 14 residues. The DNA of the CDR3 is TGTGCCAGCACCCGGGGGTCTAATAAAAACATTCAGTACTTC. This translates into CASTRGSNKNIQYF.

DNA for the CDR3: TGTGCCAGCAGTTTCCAGGGCTATGGCTACACCTTC. It yields the protein CASSFQGYGYTF. The chain employs TRBV6-5 and TRBJ1-2; possibly TRBD1 for D (5 bases). The germline CDR1 and CDR2 sequences are MNHEY and SVGAGI. This CDR3 is built from 12 residues. The ends were cut back, 4 bases at V and 4 bases at J, with 7 bases in the middle.